What follows is one TCR beta chain and its context. V was clipped by 6 bases and J by 3 bases, with 15 bases between them. This CDR3 has 16 residues. Germline values: CDR1 MNHNS, CDR2 SASEGT. Alongside a J-beta primer mix, a sample-barcoded 5' primer served in a second PCR lasting roughly 6 to 11 cycles. Every sample returned 2.5 million or more CDR3-containing paired-end reads. TCRdb re-analysed the 5' RACE reads in MiXCR, keeping a single row per CDR3 protein. Of approximately 1.5 million distinct CDR3 sequences in the sample, 35% to 45% are singletons; the top ten hold over 3.5%. This record belongs to a study of blood T cells in healthy people across ages. The sample, about 10 milliliters of peripheral blood, was drawn from each donor.

The chain is built from TRBV6-1 and TRBJ1-6; no firm D call. Sequenced material: blood. The sequence derives from a young woman in good health. The CDR3 coding sequence is TGTGCCAGCAGGTCCCGGGATGTCGACTATAATTCACCCCTCCACTTT. It encodes CASRSRDVDYNSPLHF.